This T cell receptor beta chain was identified during a study of a mutant IDH1 vaccine in newly diagnosed glioma. Study findings and constraints: It seemed that pseudoprogression was not linked to changes in the top peripheral T cell clonotypes.

Time point reported: week 5, during vaccination. Each dose delivered 300 ug of mutant IDH1 20-mer peptide subcutaneously with imiquimod. Method: immunoSEQ multiplex PCR; TCRdb's copy keeps in-frame clones and lacks some. The sample records around 58,000 clones, 70% to 90% being singletons. The CDR3 totals 17 residues. V was clipped by 5 bases and J by 3 bases, with 20 bases between them. The V gene's germline CDR1 is MNHEY and CDR2 SMNVEV (reference sequence). A note on this clone: Antigen: not known.

This chain connects TRBV27 to TRBJ2-4, with a possible D match to TRBD1 (6 bases). The sample here was PBMCs, taken from a glioma patient whose treatment included an IDH1 peptide vaccine. The origin of this receptor is a man aged 30-40 years with glioma. CDR3 amino acids: CASSPRQDQLFKNIQYF. The CDR3 DNA reads as TGTGCCAGCAGTCCCCGACAGGACCAACTTTTCAAAAACATTCAGTACTTC.